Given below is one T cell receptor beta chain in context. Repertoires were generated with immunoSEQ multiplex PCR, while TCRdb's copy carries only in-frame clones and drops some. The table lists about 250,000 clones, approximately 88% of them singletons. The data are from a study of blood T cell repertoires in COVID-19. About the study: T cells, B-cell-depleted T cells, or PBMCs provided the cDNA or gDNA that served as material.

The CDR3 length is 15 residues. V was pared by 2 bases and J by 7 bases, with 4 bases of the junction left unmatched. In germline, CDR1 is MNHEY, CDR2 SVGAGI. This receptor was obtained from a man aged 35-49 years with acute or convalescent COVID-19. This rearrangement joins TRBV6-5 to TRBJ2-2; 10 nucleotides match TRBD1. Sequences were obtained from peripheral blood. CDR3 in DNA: TGTGCCAGCAGTTACGTAGGGACAGGGGACGGGGAGCTGTTTTTT. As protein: CASSYVGTGDGELFF.